This T cell receptor (beta chain) was identified during a study of regulatory T cells in long-lasting Graves disease. V shed 2 bases and J shed 7 bases, with 10 bases lying between them. In germline, CDR1 is MNHEY, CDR2 SVGEGT. The CDR3 contains 13 residues. This clonotype came up many times. The time point here: newly diagnosed GD, antithyroid drugs for less than 3 months. PBMC RNA was the source of the TCR library. Building of the TCR beta libraries involved iRepertoire HTBI primers and Arm-PCR of CDR3 regions. TCRdb called the multiplex PCR reads again in MiXCR, with one record for every CDR3 protein. The sample shows some 600,000 distinct CDR3 sequences, more than 15% of them seen only once. The same sample was also studied in work on T cells in Graves' hyperthyroidism and ophthalmopathy.

The starting material was peripheral blood mononuclear cells (PBMCs), obtained at new diagnosis, from a patient treated with antithyroid drugs. This receptor was obtained from a man between 18 and 35 years old with Graves disease. The chain uses TRBV6-2 or TRBV6-3 and TRBJ2-3; possible D gene TRBD1, 6 bases. The CDR3 DNA sequence: TGTGCCAGCAGTTACCGAAGGGACAATACGCAGTATTTT. It encodes CASSYRRDNTQYF.